A single T cell receptor beta chain is shown here with its context. V dropped 3 bases and J dropped 3 bases, with 24 bases sitting between them. CDR1 LNHDA and CDR2 SQIVND come from the germline V gene (reference sequence). The CDR3 contains 19 residues. This specimen comes from a study of blood T cell repertoires in COVID-19. Turning to the study itself: The samples span acute and convalescent COVID-19 from the United States, Italy and Spain. T cells, B-cell-depleted T cells, or PBMCs supplied cDNA or gDNA.

In the original workflow: Counts of nucleated cells, estimated from reference gene primer amplification, were obtained. The repertoire was sequenced with immunoSEQ multiplex PCR; TCRdb's copy has only in-frame clones and lacks some. V, J and clone size are those of that table, while D and trimming were read from the DNA. The repertoire holds tens of thousands of clones, with roughly nine tenths as singletons. The V call is TRBV19, the J call TRBJ1-5, with a possible D match to TRBD1 (6 bases). This TCR was sampled from a woman in her forties with active or convalescent COVID-19. The sequenced sample consisted of peripheral blood. This chain's CDR3 is CASSIPQGVMGTSNQPQHF. The CDR3 DNA reads as TGTGCCAGTAGTATTCCACAGGGAGTAATGGGAACCTCCAATCAGCCCCAGCATTTT.